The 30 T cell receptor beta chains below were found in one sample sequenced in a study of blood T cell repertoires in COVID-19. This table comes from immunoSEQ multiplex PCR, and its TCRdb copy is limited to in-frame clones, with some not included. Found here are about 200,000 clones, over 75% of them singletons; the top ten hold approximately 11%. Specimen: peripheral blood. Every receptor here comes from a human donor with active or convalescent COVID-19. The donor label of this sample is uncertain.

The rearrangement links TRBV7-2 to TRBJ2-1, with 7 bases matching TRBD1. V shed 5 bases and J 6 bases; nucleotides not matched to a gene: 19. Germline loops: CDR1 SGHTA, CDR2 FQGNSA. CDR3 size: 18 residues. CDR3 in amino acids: CASSLQAGTVSGVNEQFF. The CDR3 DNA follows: TGTGCCAGCAGCCTACAAGCCGGGACAGTCTCAGGGGTCAATGAGCAGTTCTTC.

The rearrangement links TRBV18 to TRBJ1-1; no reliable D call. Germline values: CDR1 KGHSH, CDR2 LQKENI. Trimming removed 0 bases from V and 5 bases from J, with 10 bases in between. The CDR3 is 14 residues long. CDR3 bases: TGTGCCAGCTCACCACCGGTGGGCAGGACTGAAGCTTTCTTT. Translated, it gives CASSPPVGRTEAFF.

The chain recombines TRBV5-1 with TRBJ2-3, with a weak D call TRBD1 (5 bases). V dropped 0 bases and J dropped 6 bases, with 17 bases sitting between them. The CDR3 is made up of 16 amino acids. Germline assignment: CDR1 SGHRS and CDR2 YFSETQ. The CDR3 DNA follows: TGCGCCAGCAGCTTGGGGGTCAGGGCCTCTGAGGATACGCAGTATTTT. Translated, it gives CASSLGVRASEDTQYF.

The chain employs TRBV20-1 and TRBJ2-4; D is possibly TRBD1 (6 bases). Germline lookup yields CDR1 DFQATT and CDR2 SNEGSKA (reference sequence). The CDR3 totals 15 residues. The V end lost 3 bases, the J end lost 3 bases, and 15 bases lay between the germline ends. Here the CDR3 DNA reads TGCAGTGCTAGTCATCTGGGACACCGCAAAAACATTCAGTACTTC. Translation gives CSASHLGHRKNIQYF.

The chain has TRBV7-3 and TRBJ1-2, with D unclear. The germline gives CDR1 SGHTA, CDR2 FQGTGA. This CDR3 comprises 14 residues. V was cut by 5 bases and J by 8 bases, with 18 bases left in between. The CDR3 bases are TGTGCCAGCAGCAACGGACGGGAGCCTGGAGGCTACACCTTC. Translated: CASSNGREPGGYTF.

The CDR3 is CASSLLAGLTDTQYF. Written as DNA, the CDR3 is TGCGCCAGCAGCTTGCTAGCGGGGCTCACAGATACGCAGTATTTT. The rearrangement links TRBV5-1 to TRBJ2-3, with TRBD2 matching over 9 bases. This CDR3 comprises 15 residues. V lost 1 base, J lost 2 bases, and 2 bases stayed unmatched. Germline lookup yields CDR1 SGHRS and CDR2 YFSETQ.

Here the CDR3 DNA reads TGTGCCAGCTCACCAGGGTTGGGGGTTAGCGGGAGGGTGAGCGGGGAGCTGTTTTTT. It codes for CASSPGLGVSGRVSGELFF. This chain joins TRBV18 and TRBJ2-2; 11 bases map to TRBD2. The length of the CDR3 is 19 residues. CDR1 is KGHSH, CDR2 LQKENI, per germline. After removal of 2 bases from V and 7 bases from J, the junction contained 15 bases not matched to a gene.

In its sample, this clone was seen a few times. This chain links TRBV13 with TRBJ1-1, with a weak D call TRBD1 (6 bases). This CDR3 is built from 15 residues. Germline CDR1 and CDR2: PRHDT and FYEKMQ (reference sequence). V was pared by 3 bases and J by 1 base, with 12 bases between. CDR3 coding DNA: TGTGCCAGCAGCTTTCAGGGGCAGGCGAACACTGAAGCTTTCTTT. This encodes CASSFQGQANTEAFF. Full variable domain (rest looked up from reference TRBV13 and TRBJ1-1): AAGVIQSPRHLIKEKRETATLKCYPIPRHDTVYWYQQGPGQDPQFLISFYEKMQSDKGSIPDRFSAQQFSDYHSELNMSSLELGDSALYFCASSFQGQANTEAFFGQGTRLTVV.

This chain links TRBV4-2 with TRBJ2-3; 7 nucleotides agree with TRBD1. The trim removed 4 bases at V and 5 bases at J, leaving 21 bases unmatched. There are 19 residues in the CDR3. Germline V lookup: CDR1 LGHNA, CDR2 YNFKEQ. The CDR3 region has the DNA TGTGCCAGCAGCCTCCCAACCCCAGACAGGGTAGGACTTGGAGATACGCAGTATTTT. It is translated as CASSLPTPDRVGLGDTQYF.

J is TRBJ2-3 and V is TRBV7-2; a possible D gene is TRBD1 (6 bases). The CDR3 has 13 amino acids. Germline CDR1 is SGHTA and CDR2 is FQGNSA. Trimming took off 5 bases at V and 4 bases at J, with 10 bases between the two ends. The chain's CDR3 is CASSVDSSDTQYF. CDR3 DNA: TGTGCCAGCAGCGTGGACAGCTCAGATACGCAGTATTTT.

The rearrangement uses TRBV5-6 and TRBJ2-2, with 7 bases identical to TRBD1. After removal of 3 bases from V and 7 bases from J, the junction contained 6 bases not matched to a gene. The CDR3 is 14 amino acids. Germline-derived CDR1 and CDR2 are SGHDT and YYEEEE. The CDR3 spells CASSWGQSGGELFF. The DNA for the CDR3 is TGTGCCAGCAGCTGGGGACAGAGCGGCGGGGAGCTGTTTTTT. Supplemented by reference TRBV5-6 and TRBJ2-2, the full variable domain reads DAGVTQSPTHLIKTRGQQVTLRCSPKSGHDTVSWYQQALGQGPQFIFQYYEEEERQRGNFPDRFSGHQFPNYSSELNVNALLLGDSALYLCASSWGQSGGELFFGEGSRLTVL.

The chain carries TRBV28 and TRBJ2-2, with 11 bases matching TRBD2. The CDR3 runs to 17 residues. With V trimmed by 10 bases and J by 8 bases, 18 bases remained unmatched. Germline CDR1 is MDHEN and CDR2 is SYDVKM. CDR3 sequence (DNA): TGTGCCACCCATTATACTCCGACTAGCGGGGCGAGAGGGGAGCTGTTTTTT. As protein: CATHYTPTSGARGELFF.

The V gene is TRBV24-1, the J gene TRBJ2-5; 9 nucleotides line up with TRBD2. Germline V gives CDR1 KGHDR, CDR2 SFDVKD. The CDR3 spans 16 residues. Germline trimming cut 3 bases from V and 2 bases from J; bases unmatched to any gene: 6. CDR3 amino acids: CATSDPTSGAQETQYF. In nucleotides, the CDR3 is TGTGCCACCAGTGATCCGACTAGCGGTGCACAAGAGACCCAGTACTTC.

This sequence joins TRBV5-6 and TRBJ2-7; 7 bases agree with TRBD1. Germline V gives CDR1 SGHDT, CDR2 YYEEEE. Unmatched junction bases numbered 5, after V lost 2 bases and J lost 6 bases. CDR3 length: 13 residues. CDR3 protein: CASSLGTVSEQYF. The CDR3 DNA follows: TGTGCCAGCAGCTTAGGGACAGTCTCCGAGCAGTACTTC. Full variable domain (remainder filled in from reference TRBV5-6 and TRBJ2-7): DAGVTQSPTHLIKTRGQQVTLRCSPKSGHDTVSWYQQALGQGPQFIFQYYEEEERQRGNFPDRFSGHQFPNYSSELNVNALLLGDSALYLCASSLGTVSEQYFGPGTRLTVT.

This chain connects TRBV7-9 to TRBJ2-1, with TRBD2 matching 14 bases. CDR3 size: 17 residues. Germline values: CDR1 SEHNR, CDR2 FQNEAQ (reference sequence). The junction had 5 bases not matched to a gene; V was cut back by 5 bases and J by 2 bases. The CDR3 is CASSAWGLAGAYNEQFF. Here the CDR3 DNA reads TGTGCCAGCAGCGCCTGGGGACTAGCGGGGGCCTACAATGAGCAGTTCTTC. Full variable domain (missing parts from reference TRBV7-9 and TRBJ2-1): DTGVSQNPRHKITKRGQNVTFRCDPISEHNRLYWYRQTLGQGPEFLTYFQNEAQLEKSRLLSDRFSAERPKGSFSTLEIQRTEQGDSAMYLCASSAWGLAGAYNEQFFGPGTRLTVL.

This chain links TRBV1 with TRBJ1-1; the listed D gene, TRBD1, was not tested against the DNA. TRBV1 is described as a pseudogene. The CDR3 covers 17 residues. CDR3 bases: TGCACCAGCAGCCAAGGCGCTAAGGGGCTGGTGAACACTGAAGCTTTCTTT. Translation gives CTSSQGAKGLVNTEAFF.

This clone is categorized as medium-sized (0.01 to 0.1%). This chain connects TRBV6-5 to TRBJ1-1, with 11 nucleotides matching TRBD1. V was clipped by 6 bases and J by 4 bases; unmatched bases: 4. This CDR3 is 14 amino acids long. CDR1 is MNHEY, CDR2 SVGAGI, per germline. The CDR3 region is CASRGQGVTTEAFF. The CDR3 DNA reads TGTGCCAGCAGGGGACAGGGGGTTACCACTGAAGCTTTCTTT.

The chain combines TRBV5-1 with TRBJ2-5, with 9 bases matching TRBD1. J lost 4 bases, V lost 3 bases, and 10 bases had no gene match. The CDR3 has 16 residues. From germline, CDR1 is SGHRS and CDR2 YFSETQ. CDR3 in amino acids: CASSSLSGQGLETQYF. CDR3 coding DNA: TGCGCCAGCAGCTCCCTGTCGGGACAGGGTTTAGAGACCCAGTACTTC.

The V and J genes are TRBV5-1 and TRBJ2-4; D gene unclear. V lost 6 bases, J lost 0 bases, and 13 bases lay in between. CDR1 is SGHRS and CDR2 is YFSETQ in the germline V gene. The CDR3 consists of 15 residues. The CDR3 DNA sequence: TGCGCCAGCACCCCAGGTCCAGGAGCCAAAAACATTCAGTACTTC. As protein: CASTPGPGAKNIQYF. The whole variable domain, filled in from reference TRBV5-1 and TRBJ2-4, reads KAGVTQTPRYLIKTRGQQVTLSCSPISGHRSVSWYQQTPGQGLQFLFEYFSETQRNKGNFPGRFSGRQFSNSRSEMNVSTLELGDSALYLCASTPGPGAKNIQYFGAGTRLSVL.

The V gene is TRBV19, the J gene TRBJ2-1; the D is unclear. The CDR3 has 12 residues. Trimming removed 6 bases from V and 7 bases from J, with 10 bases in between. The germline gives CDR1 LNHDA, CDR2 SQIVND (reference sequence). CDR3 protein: CASSSTANEQFF. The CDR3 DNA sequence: TGTGCCAGTAGCTCCACAGCTAATGAGCAGTTCTTC.

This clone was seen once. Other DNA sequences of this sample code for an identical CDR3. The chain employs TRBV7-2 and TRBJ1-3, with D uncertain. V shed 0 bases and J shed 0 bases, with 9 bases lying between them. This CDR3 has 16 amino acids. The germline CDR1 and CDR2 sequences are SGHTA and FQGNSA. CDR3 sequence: CASSLANSFSGNTIYF. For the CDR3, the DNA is TGTGCCAGCAGCTTAGCTAACAGCTTCTCTGGAAACACCATATATTTT. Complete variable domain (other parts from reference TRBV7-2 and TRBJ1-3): GAGVSQSPSNKVTEKGKDVELRCDPISGHTALYWYRQSLGQGLEFLIYFQGNSAPDKSGLPSDRFSAERTGGSVSTLTIQRTQQEDSAVYLCASSLANSFSGNTIYFGEGSWLTVV.

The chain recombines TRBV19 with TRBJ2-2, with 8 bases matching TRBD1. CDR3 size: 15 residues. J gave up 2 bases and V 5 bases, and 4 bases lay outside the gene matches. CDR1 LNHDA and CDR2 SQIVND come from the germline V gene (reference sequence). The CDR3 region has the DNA TGTGCCAGTAGTTTAGGACAGGGCAACACCGGGGAGCTGTTTTTT. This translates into CASSLGQGNTGELFF.

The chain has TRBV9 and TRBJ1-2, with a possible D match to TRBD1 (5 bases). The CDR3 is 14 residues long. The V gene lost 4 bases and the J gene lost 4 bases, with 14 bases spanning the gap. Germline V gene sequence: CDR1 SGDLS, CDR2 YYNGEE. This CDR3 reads CASSTDDRLYGYTF. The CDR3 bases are TGTGCCAGCAGCACCGACGACAGACTCTATGGCTACACCTTC.

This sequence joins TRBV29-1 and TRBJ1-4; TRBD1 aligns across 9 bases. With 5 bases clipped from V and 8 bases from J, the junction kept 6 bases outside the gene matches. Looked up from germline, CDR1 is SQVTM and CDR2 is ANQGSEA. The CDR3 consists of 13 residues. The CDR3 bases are TGCAGCGTTTTCGGACAGGGGCGGGAAAAACTGTTTTTT. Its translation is CSVFGQGREKLFF. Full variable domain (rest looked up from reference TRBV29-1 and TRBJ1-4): SAVISQKPSRDICQRGTSLTIQCQVDSQVTMMFWYRQQPGQSLTLIATANQGSEATYESGFVIDKFPISRPNLTFSTLTVSNMSPEDSSIYLCSVFGQGREKLFFGSGTQLSVL.

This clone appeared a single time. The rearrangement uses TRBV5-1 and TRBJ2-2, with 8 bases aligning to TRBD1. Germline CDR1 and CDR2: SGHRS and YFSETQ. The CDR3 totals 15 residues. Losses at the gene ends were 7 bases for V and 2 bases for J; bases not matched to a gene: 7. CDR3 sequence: CASPLDRDNTGELFF. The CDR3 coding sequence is TGCGCCAGCCCCCTGGACAGGGACAACACCGGGGAGCTGTTTTTT. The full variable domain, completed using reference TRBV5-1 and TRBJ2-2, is KAGVTQTPRYLIKTRGQQVTLSCSPISGHRSVSWYQQTPGQGLQFLFEYFSETQRNKGNFPGRFSGRQFSNSRSEMNVSTLELGDSALYLCASPLDRDNTGELFFGEGSRLTVL.

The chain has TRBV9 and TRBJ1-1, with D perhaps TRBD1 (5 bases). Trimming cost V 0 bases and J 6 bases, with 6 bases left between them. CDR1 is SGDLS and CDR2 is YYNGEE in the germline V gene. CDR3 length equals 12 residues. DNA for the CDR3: TGTGCCAGCAGCGTAGAAGGGGCTGAAGCTTTCTTT. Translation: CASSVEGAEAFF.

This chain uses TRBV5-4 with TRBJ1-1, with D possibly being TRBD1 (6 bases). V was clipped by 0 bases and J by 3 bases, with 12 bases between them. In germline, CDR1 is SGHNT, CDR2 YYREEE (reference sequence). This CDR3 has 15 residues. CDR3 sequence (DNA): TGTGCCAGCAGCTTGGGGTCTGGGGGCCACACTGAAGCTTTCTTT. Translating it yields CASSLGSGGHTEAFF.

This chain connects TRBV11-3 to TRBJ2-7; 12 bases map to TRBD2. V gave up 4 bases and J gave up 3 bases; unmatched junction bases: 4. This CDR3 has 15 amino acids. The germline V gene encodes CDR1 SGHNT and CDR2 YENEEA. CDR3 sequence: CASSSLAGGNYEQYF. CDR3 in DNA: TGTGCCAGCAGCTCGCTAGCGGGAGGGAACTACGAGCAGTACTTC.

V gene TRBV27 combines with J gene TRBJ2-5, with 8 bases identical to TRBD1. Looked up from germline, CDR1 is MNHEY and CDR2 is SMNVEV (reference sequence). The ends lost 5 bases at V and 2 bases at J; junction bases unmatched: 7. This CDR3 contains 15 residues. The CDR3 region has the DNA TGTGCCAGCAGTCGAAGACAGGGGCCGCAAGAGACCCAGTACTTC. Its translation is CASSRRQGPQETQYF.

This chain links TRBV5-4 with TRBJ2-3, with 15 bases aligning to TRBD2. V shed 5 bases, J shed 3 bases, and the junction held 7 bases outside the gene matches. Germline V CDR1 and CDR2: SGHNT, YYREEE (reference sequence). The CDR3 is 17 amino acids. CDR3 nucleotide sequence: TGTGCCAGCAGTTCCGGACTAGCGGGAGGGGAGACAGATACGCAGTATTTT. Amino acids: CASSSGLAGGETDTQYF.